A selection of T cell receptor beta chains follows, all from one sample in a study of shared clonotypes between healthy human individuals. Profiled with immunoSEQ multiplex PCR; TCRdb holds only in-frame clones, not every one. This table holds about 2 million clones, about 95% found once. Sequencing was performed on naive CD4+ T cells sorted from blood. The receptors were gathered from a man younger than 30 in good health. CDR3s include the opening cysteine and the closing phenylalanine or tryptophan. The D gene is left open where the match is weak. The size field is filled for only some rows; it gives once, few, many or a size class.

>TRBV11-2|.|.|TRBJ1-1
CASSPRGAEAFF
TGTGCCAGCAGCCCGAGGGGGGCTGAAGCTTTCTTT
>TRBV7-8|TRBD1|.|TRBJ2-6
CASSTSGGRANVLTF
TGTGCCAGCAGTACCTCAGGGGGCAGGGCCAACGTCCTGACTTTC
>TRBV2|.|.|TRBJ1-6
CASSEGMSPLHF
TGTGCCAGCAGTGAAGGGATGTCACCCCTCCACTTT
>TRBV9|.|.|TRBJ2-3
CASSADVYSDTQYF
TGTGCCAGCAGCGCTGACGTATACTCAGATACGCAGTATTTT
>TRBV19|.|.|TRBJ2-2
CASSYGTGELFF
TGTGCCAGTAGCTATGGAACCGGGGAGCTGTTTTTT
>TRBV2|TRBD1|.|TRBJ1-4
CASSEDRGGEKLFF
TGTGCCAGCAGTGAGGACAGGGGAGGCGAAAAACTGTTTTTT
>TRBV29-1|TRBD1|.|TRBJ2-1
CSALEYQGAYNEQFF
TGCAGCGCCCTTGAATATCAGGGGGCCTACAATGAGCAGTTCTTC
>TRBV5-6|TRBD1|.|TRBJ2-3
CASSLQTGEEDTQYF
TGTGCCAGCAGCTTGCAGACAGGGGAGGAAGATACGCAGTATTTT
>TRBV28|.|.|TRBJ1-1
CASSLRYRRAFF
TGTGCCAGCAGTTTACGGTACAGAAGAGCTTTCTTT
>TRBV20-1|TRBD1|.|TRBJ1-3
CSATGQGPVYF
TGCAGTGCTACCGGACAGGGCCCGGTATATTTT
>TRBV25-1|.|.|TRBJ2-3
CASSVRGTDTQYF
TGTGCCAGCAGTGTGAGGGGCACAGATACGCAGTATTTT
>TRBV10-2|.|.|TRBJ1-2
CASRPVTGLDYGYTF
TGCGCCAGCAGACCCGTTACAGGGCTGGACTATGGCTACACCTTC
>TRBV10-3|TRBD1|.|TRBJ1-1
CAISAGTGVTEAFF
TGTGCCATCAGCGCCGGGACAGGGGTTACTGAAGCTTTCTTT
>TRBV10-3|.|.|TRBJ1-1
CAIKPTLTNTEAFF
TGTGCCATCAAACCGACACTTACGAACACTGAAGCTTTCTTT
>TRBV30|TRBD1|once|TRBJ1-1
CAWSRQGANTEAFF
TGTGCCTGGAGTCGGCAGGGGGCGAACACTGAAGCTTTCTTT
>TRBV15|TRBD2|.|TRBJ2-1
CATSPRLAGADEQFF
TGTGCCACCAGCCCCCGGCTGGCGGGAGCGGATGAGCAGTTCTTC
>TRBV10-3|.|.|TRBJ1-2
CAIKYRTDPNYGYTF
TGTGCCATCAAGTATAGGACAGATCCTAACTATGGCTACACCTTC
>TRBV10-3|.|.|TRBJ2-1
CAISVKGPRSNEQFF
TGTGCCATCAGTGTAAAGGGACCCAGGAGCAATGAGCAGTTCTTC
>TRBV7-9|.|.|TRBJ2-7
CASSTSRQGNSYEQYF
TGTGCCAGCAGCACTAGCAGGCAGGGGAACTCCTACGAGCAGTACTTC
>TRBV30|TRBD1|.|TRBJ1-6
CAWSSGQGSSSPLHF
TGTGCCTGGAGTTCCGGACAGGGTTCTAGTTCACCCCTCCACTTT
>TRBV28|TRBD1|.|TRBJ1-5
CASSLGQGVSQPQHF
TGTGCCAGCAGTTTAGGCCAGGGGGTAAGTCAGCCCCAGCATTTT
>TRBV6-5|.|.|TRBJ2-4
CASSRGGIAKNIQYF
TGTGCCAGCAGCCGTGGCGGGATAGCCAAAAACATTCAGTACTTC
>TRBV6-1|.|.|TRBJ1-5
CASSETTVYSNQPQHF
TGTGCCAGCAGTGAAACGACGGTATATAGCAATCAGCCCCAGCATTTT
>TRBV5-1|.|.|TRBJ2-5
CASSLVVQDYRETQYF
TGCGCCAGCAGCTTGGTTGTGCAGGACTACCGGGAGACCCAGTACTTC
>TRBV19|.|.|TRBJ1-5
CASSIQADQPQHF
TGTGCCAGTAGTATACAGGCCGATCAGCCCCAGCATTTT
>TRBV5-1|TRBD2|once|TRBJ2-1
CASSRTSVSYNEQFF
TGCGCCAGCAGCAGGACTAGTGTCTCCTACAATGAGCAGTTCTTC
>TRBV7-2|.|.|TRBJ2-1
CASSPYLGRYNEQFF
TGTGCCAGCAGCCCATACTTGGGGCGATACAATGAGCAGTTCTTC
>TRBV7-3|TRBD2|.|TRBJ2-3
CASSLTRLAGAGDTQYF
TGTGCCAGCAGCTTAACTCGTCTAGCGGGGGCGGGAGATACGCAGTATTTT
>TRBV27|.|.|TRBJ2-3
CASRSPGTQYF
TGTGCCAGCAGGTCCCCGGGCACGCAGTATTTT
>TRBV29-1|TRBD1|.|TRBJ2-7
CSVTIGTGAYEQYF
TGCAGCGTTACTATTGGGACAGGGGCCTACGAGCAGTACTTC
>TRBV5-4|.|.|TRBJ2-1
CASSLGPGVDGYNEQFF
TGTGCCAGCAGCTTGGGCCCTGGGGTGGACGGGTACAATGAGCAGTTCTTC
>TRBV6-1|TRBD1|few|TRBJ1-5
CASSEAGTGTQPQHF
TGTGCCAGCAGTGAAGCCGGGACAGGGACTCAGCCCCAGCATTTT
>TRBV10-1|TRBD2|.|TRBJ2-7
CASSPRTSGANEQYF
TGCGCCAGCAGCCCCAGGACTAGCGGGGCAAACGAGCAGTACTTC
>TRBV11-2|.|.|TRBJ2-7
CASSLQSGAYEQYF
TGTGCCAGCAGCTTACAGAGCGGAGCCTACGAGCAGTACTTC
>TRBV7-2|.|.|TRBJ2-1
CASRLGVYNEQFF
TGTGCCAGCAGACTCGGGGTTTACAATGAGCAGTTCTTC
>TRBV7-9|TRBD1|.|TRBJ1-6
CASSGHWGQKNYNSPFHF
TGTGCCAGCAGCGGACATTGGGGACAGAAAAACTATAATTCACCCTTCCACTTT
>TRBV18|.|.|TRBJ1-6
CASSPTGTLGSPLHF
TGTGCCAGCTCACCGACCGGGACCTTAGGTTCACCCCTCCACTTT
>TRBV7-2|.|.|TRBJ2-3
CASSLSFADTQYF
TGTGCCAGCAGCTTGAGCTTCGCAGATACGCAGTATTTT
>TRBV6-5|.|.|TRBJ1-2
CASSYSGVANYGYTF
TGTGCCAGCAGTTACTCGGGCGTAGCTAACTATGGCTACACCTTC
>TRBV6-6|TRBD1|once|TRBJ1-5
CASSYSDRPYQPQHF
TGTGCCAGCAGTTATTCGGACAGGCCTTATCAGCCCCAGCATTTT
>TRBV19|.|.|TRBJ2-2
CASSGGLYTGELFF
TGTGCCAGTAGTGGGGGACTTTACACCGGGGAGCTGTTTTTT
>TRBV10-2|TRBD2|.|TRBJ2-7
CASRENSGGAYEQYF
TGCGCCAGCAGGGAAAATAGCGGGGGGGCTTACGAGCAGTACTTC
>TRBV5-1|TRBD1|.|TRBJ2-7
CASSADRGKQYF
TGCGCCAGCAGCGCGGACAGGGGGAAGCAGTACTTC
>TRBV30|.|once|TRBJ2-3
CAWREGVAWTDTQYF
TGTGCCTGGAGAGAGGGAGTGGCTTGGACAGATACGCAGTATTTT
>TRBV18|.|.|TRBJ1-1
CASSALVGSGNTEAFF
TGTGCCAGCTCAGCGCTGGTGGGGTCGGGGAACACTGAAGCTTTCTTT
>TRBV14|.|.|TRBJ1-6
CASSQDLGTLNSPLHF
TGTGCCAGCAGCCAAGATCTCGGGACCCTTAATTCACCCCTCCACTTT
>TRBV2|.|.|TRBJ2-5
CASSSGTQVETQYF
TGTGCCAGCAGTTCCGGGACACAAGTGGAGACCCAGTACTTC
>TRBV11-2|.|.|TRBJ1-4
CASSFTGGGEKLFF
TGTGCCAGCAGCTTCACGGGGGGAGGTGAAAAACTGTTTTTT